The 4 T cell receptor beta chains given below trace back to one sample, sequenced in a study of shared clonotypes between healthy human individuals. Data came from immunoSEQ multiplex PCR; TCRdb stores just in-frame clones and leaves some out. The repertoire consists of approximately 1.9 million clones, with around 93% occurring once and the leading ten covering around 1.7%. Cells designated naive CD8 were CD45RO-negative and were positively selected for CCR7, with terminally differentiated effector memory CD45RA+ cells excluded. Sequenced: naive CD8+ T cells from PBMCs. The receptors were sampled from a man aged 18 to 30 in good health. Some clones in this sample may be carry-over from other donors' samples.

This chain joins TRBV2 and TRBJ2-7; D ambiguous. With 3 bases removed from V and 0 bases from J, the gap between germline ends came to 6 bases. From germline, CDR1 is SNHLY and CDR2 FYNNEI. CDR3 length equals 13 residues. CDR3 nucleotide sequence: TGTGCCAGCAGTGACAGGCGCTCCTACGAGCAGTACTTC. Protein sequence: CASSDRRSYEQYF.

With regard to this clone: The sample holds other DNA sequences that translate to the same CDR3. This chain uses TRBV7-9 with TRBJ1-1, with no clear D. CDR1 and CDR2 (germline): SEHNR, FQNEAQ (reference sequence). The CDR3 has 14 amino acids. Trimming removed 1 base at V and 1 base at J, with 7 bases between. The CDR3 DNA reads TGTGCCAGCAGCTTAGTGGCAGCGAACACTGAAGCTTTCTTT. It encodes CASSLVAANTEAFF.

This chain links TRBV7-8 with TRBJ1-2; TRBD1 is a possible D gene (6 bases). V was trimmed by 2 bases and J by 8 bases, leaving 27 bases between them. Looked up from germline, CDR1 is SGHVS and CDR2 is FQNEAQ. There are 18 residues in the CDR3. The CDR3: CASSLMTKTPGGAIGYTF. CDR3 coding DNA: TGTGCCAGCAGCTTAATGACTAAAACCCCCGGGGGGGCTATAGGCTACACCTTC.

The CDR3 nucleotides are TGTGCCAGCAGAAAGACAGGGGTCCCCTATGGCTACACCTTC. Protein product: CASRKTGVPYGYTF. The gene calls are TRBV5-8 and TRBJ1-2, with 8 bases that match TRBD1. The CDR3 extends over 14 amino acids. V shed 5 bases, J shed 4 bases, and the junction held 7 bases outside the gene matches. Germline CDR1 SGHTS, CDR2 YDEGEE.